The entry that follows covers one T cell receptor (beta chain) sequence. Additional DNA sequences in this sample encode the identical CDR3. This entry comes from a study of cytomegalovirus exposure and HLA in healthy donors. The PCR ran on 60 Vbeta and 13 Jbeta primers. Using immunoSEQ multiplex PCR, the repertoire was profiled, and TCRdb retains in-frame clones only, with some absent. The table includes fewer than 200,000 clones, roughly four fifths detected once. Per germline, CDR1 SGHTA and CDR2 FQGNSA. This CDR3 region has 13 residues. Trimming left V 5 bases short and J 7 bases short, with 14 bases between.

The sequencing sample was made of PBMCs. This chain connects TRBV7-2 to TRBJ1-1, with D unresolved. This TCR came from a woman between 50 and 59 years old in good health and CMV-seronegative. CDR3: CASSPELRREAFF. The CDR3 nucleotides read TGTGCCAGCAGCCCCGAGCTACGTCGTGAAGCTTTCTTT.